This T cell receptor beta chain was identified during a study of graft-versus-host responses after intestinal transplantation. The protocol was immunoSEQ multiplex PCR, while the TCRdb copy is restricted to in-frame clones and leaves out a portion. The sample carries about 97,000 clones, about nine tenths recorded once. Study-wide points: The presence of high graft-versus-host to host-versus-graft clonal ratios in allografts characterized patients with graft-donor T cell macrochimerism. There were GvH clones found in recipient marrow, and some of them appeared first in ileum or blood.

In regard to this clone: Its matching antigen is unknown.

Trimming took 4 bases from V and 15 from J; bases not matched to a gene: 10. Germline CDR1 and CDR2: SGHNT and YYREEE (reference sequence). The CDR3 loop spans 12 amino acids. The chain employs TRBV5-4 and TRBJ2-1, with TRBD2 matching 7 bases. The TCR was taken from a human donor who was the organ donor for an intestinal transplant. The input for sequencing was unstimulated CD4+ T cells sorted from spleen or lymph node cells, taken before transplant. Here the CDR3 DNA reads TGTGCCAGCAGCCCGGCGGGGGTGAAGGGGTTCTTC. Translating gives CASSPAGVKGFF.